This T cell receptor (beta chain) was recorded in a study of T cell repertoires in cytomegalovirus infection. Whole-study context: Newly reported HLA-C-restricted and thoroughly characterized HLA-B-restricted CMV epitopes were employed. Public TCR beta signature analysis indicated the presence of both CMV infection and matching HLA type.

This clonotype was detected many times. Its antigen is as yet unknown. TCRdb fed the reads into MiXCR, producing one record per CDR3 protein. Of 700,000 to 950,000 distinct CDR3 sequences detected, approximately 29% appear once; the ten largest clones hold 9.5% to 15%. Whole-study results and caveats: The study identified carriers of CMV plus the relevant HLA from cumulative public TCR beta family frequency.

V was clipped by 8 bases and J by 0 bases, with 4 bases between them. This CDR3 spans 12 amino acids. Material: cultured CD8+ T cells from PBMCs, obtained from culture after CMV antigen stimulation. The chain couples TRBV12-3 or TRBV12-4 to TRBJ2-2; no definite D call. This clonotype was sampled from a human donor in good health (CMV status not recorded). Some clones in this sample may be carry-over from other donors' samples. CDR3: CASQSNTGELFF. The CDR3 coding sequence is TGTGCCAGCCAATCGAACACCGGGGAGCTGTTTTTT.